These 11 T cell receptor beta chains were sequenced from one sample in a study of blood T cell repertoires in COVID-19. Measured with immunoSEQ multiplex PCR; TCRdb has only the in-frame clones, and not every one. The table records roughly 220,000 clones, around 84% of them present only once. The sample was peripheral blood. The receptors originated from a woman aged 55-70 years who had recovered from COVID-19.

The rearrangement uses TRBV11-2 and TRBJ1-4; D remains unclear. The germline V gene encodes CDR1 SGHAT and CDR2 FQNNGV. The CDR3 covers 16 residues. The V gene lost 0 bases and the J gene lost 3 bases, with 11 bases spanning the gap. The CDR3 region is CASSLDGVLANEKLFF. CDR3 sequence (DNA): TGTGCCAGCAGCTTAGACGGGGTTCTGGCTAATGAAAAACTGTTTTTT.

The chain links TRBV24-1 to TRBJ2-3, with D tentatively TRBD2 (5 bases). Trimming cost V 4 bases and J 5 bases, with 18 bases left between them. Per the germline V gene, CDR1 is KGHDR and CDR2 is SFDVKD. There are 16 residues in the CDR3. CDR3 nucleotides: TGTGCCACCAGTGACTCGACGGGAAGTATTGGAGATACGCAGTATTTT. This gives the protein CATSDSTGSIGDTQYF.

The CDR3 DNA reads as TGTGCCAGTAGTATAGACAGGGTAGCGGCCGGGGAGCTGTTTTTT. It encodes CASSIDRVAAGELFF. The chain combines TRBV19 with TRBJ2-2, with D possibly being TRBD2 (6 bases). The CDR3 has 15 residues. Germline loops: CDR1 LNHDA, CDR2 SQIVND (reference sequence). V was trimmed by 0 bases and J by 6 bases, leaving 11 bases between them. Looking up the rest from reference TRBV19 and TRBJ2-2 gives the full variable domain: DGGITQSPKYLFRKEGQNVTLSCEQNLNHDAMYWYRQDPGQGLRLIYYSQIVNDFQKGDIAEGYSVSREKKESFPLTVTSAQKNPTAFYLCASSIDRVAAGELFFGEGSRLTVL.

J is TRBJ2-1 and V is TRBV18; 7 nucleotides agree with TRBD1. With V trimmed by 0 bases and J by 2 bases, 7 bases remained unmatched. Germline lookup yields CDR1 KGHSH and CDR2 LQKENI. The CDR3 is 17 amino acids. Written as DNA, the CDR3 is TGTGCCAGCTCACCACCTGGACAGGTATGGACCTACAATGAGCAGTTCTTC. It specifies CASSPPGQVWTYNEQFF.

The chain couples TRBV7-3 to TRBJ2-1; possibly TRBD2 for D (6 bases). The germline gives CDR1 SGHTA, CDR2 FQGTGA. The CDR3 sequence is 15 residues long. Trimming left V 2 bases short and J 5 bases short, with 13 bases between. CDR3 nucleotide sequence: TGTGCCAGCAGCTTACTCCCGGGGGTGAACAATGAGCAGTTCTTC. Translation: CASSLLPGVNNEQFF. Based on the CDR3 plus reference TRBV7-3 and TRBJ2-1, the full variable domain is GAGVSQTPSNKVTEKGKYVELRCDPISGHTALYWYRQSLGQGPEFLIYFQGTGAADDSGLPNDRFFAVRPEGSVSTLKIQRTERGDSAVYLCASSLLPGVNNEQFFGPGTRLTVL.

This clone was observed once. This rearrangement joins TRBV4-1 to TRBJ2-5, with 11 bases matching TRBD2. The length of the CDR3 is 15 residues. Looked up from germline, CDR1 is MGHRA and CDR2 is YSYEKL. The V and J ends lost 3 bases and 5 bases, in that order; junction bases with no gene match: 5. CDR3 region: CASSQALAGVETQYF. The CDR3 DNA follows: TGCGCCAGCAGCCAGGCACTAGCGGGGGTTGAGACCCAGTACTTC.

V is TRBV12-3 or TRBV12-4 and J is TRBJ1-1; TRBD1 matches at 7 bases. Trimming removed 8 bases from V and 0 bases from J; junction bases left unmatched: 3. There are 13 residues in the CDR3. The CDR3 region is CASGTGVNTEAFF. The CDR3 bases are TGTGCCAGCGGAACAGGGGTGAACACTGAAGCTTTCTTT.

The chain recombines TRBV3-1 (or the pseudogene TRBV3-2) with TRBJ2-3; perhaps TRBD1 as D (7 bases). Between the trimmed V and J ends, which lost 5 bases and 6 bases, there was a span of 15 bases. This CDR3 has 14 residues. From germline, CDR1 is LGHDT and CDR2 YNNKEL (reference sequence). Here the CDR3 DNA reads TGTGCCAGCAGCTTCCAGGCAGGGGGGGATACGCAGTATTTT. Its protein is CASSFQAGGDTQYF.

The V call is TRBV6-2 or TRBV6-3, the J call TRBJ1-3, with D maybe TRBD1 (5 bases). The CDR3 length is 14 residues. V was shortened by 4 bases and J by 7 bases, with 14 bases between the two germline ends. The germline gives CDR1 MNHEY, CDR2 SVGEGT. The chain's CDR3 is CASSFQGRRNTIYF. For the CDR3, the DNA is TGTGCCAGCAGTTTTCAGGGCCGGCGGAACACCATATATTTT.

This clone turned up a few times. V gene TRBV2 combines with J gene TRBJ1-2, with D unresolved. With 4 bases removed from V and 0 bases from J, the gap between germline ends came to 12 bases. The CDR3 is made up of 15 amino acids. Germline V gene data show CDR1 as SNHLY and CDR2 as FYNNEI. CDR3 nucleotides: TGTGCCAGCAGTGTTTCCCTCGGGTCTAACTATGGCTACACCTTC. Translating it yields CASSVSLGSNYGYTF.

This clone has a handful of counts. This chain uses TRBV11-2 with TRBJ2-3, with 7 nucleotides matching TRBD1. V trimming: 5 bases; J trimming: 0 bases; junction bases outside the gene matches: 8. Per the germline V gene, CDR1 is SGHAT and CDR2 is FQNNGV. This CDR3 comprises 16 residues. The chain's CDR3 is CASSPTGENSTDTQYF. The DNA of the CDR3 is TGTGCCAGCAGCCCCACAGGGGAGAATAGCACAGATACGCAGTATTTT.